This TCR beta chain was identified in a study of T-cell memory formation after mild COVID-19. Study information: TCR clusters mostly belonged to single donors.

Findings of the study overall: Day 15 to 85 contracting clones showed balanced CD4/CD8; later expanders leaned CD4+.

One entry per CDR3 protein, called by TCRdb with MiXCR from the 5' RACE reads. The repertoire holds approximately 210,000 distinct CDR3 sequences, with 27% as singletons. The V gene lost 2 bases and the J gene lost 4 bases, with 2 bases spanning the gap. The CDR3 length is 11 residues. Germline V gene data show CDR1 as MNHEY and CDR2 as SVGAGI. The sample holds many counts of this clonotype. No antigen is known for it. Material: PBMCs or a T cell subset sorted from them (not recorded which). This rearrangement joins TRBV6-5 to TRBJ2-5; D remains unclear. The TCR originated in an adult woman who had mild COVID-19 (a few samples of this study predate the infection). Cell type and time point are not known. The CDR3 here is CASSYGETQYF. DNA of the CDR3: TGTGCCAGCAGTTACGGAGAGACCCAGTACTTC.